The present entry profiles one TCR beta chain with its context. Some clones are missing from TCRdb's copy, which holds only in-frame ones; the method was immunoSEQ multiplex PCR. This sample carries about 14,000 clones, approximately 80% of them seen once, and the ten largest clones take approximately 25%. The source of the sample is a study of blood T cell repertoires in COVID-19. As for the study in general: The United States, Italy and Spain supplied acute and convalescent COVID-19 samples. The cDNA or gDNA used as material had been derived from T cells, B-cell-depleted T cells, or PBMCs.

The germline gives CDR1 MDHEN, CDR2 SYDVKM. This CDR3 is built from 14 residues. Trimming removed 6 bases from V and 0 bases from J, with 9 bases in between. This clonotype was obtained from a woman aged 45-65 years with active or convalescent COVID-19. The chain combines TRBV28 with TRBJ1-5, with no clear D. Sequencing was carried out using peripheral blood. CDR3 coding DNA: TGTGCCAGCAGACGTAACTATAGCAATCAGCCCCAGCATTTT. Its translation is CASRRNYSNQPQHF.